This T cell receptor beta chain was captured by sequencing in a study of identifying expanded T cells in peripheral blood. Collection occurred without any documented infections or immune events in donors. A remark on this clone: Its antigen is undetermined.

Overall study results and limits: Over two and four weeks, about 15 and 18 clones changed, versus around 1.3 between replicates. Two-week clone count variance significantly increased as total template count grew.

The method was immunoSEQ multiplex PCR; TCRdb's version includes in-frame clones alone and lacks a portion of them. The sample lists 85,000 to 100,000 clones; 88% were seen once. The trim removed 4 bases at V and 8 bases at J, leaving 19 bases unmatched. The CDR3 totals 17 residues. Germline V lookup: CDR1 MGHRA, CDR2 YSYEKL. Specimen: blood. This TCR derives from a person aged 18 to 70 in good health. The rearrangement links TRBV4-1 to TRBJ1-2, with 7 bases identical to TRBD1. The DNA of the CDR3 is TGCGCCAGCAGCCGTCCGGGACAGAACCCTTTGTTGTACGGCTACACCTTC. It translates to CASSRPGQNPLLYGYTF.